This T cell receptor beta chain was captured by sequencing in a study of T cell responses to AZD1222 COVID-19 vaccine. General observations from the study: Repertoires were sampled only after the peak T cell response. Baseline seropositivity characterized only a handful of AZD1222 recipients. Nearly half of spike-specific TCRs reportedly go after variant regions that carry no mutations.

Notes on this clone: The antigen is unknown. At the DNA level, this CDR3 is encoded by other sequences in the same sample as well.

TCRdb's copy holds only in-frame clones and misses some; the assay was immunoSEQ multiplex PCR. The sample shows about 120,000 clones, approximately 86% of them seen only once. Losses at the gene ends were 4 bases for V and 2 bases for J; bases not matched to a gene: 4. Germline V lookup: CDR1 SGDLS, CDR2 YYNGEE. This CDR3 contains 14 residues. The sample was peripheral blood, taken on day 0 of AZD1222 vaccination. The sequence came from an adult in good health. This chain uses TRBV9 with TRBJ1-2, with 8 bases matching TRBD1. The CDR3 DNA reads as TGTGCCAGCAGCCCCGGACAGGGAAACTATGGCTACACCTTC. Translating gives CASSPGQGNYGYTF.